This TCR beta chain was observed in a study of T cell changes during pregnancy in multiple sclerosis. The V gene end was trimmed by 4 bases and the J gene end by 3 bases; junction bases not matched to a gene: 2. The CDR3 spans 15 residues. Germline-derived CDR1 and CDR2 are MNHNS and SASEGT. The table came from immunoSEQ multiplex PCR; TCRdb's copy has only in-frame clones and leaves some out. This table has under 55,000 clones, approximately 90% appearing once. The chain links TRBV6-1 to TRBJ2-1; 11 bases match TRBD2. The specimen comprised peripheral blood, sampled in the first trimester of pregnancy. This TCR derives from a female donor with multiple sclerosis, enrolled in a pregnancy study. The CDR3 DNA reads TGTGCCAGCAGTGTGACTAGCGGGGACTACAATGAGCAGTTCTTC. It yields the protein CASSVTSGDYNEQFF.